The text below deals with one TCR beta chain. This sample is part of a study of blood T cell repertoires in COVID-19. TCRdb keeps only in-frame clones here, not all; method: immunoSEQ multiplex PCR. Among about 58,000 clones listed, approximately 87% were seen once. Sequencing was done on a sample of peripheral blood. The TCR comes from a man in his forties or fifties with active COVID-19.

Here the CDR3 DNA reads TGCGCCAGCGGCACGGGACAGGACACTGAAGCTTTCTTT. Amino acids: CASGTGQDTEAFF. The chain joins TRBV5-1 to TRBJ1-1, with TRBD1 matching over 8 bases. The germline V gene encodes CDR1 SGHRS and CDR2 YFSETQ. The CDR3 runs 13 residues. V trimming: 7 bases; J trimming: 3 bases; junction bases outside the gene matches: 5.